The 8 T cell receptor beta chains listed next were all sequenced from one sample in a study of blood T cell repertoires in COVID-19. Using immunoSEQ multiplex PCR, the repertoire was profiled, and TCRdb retains in-frame clones only, with some absent. Among around 100,000 clones listed, approximately 90% were seen once. The sequencing input was peripheral blood. The receptors originated from a human donor with active COVID-19. The donor label of this sample is uncertain.

V gene TRBV28 combines with J gene TRBJ1-4, with 10 positions matching TRBD1. CDR3 length equals 20 residues. The germline V gene encodes CDR1 MDHEN and CDR2 SYDVKM. V lost 8 bases to trimming and J lost 0 bases; unmatched junction nucleotides: 18. The CDR3 DNA reads TGTGCCAGCGGAGCCTTGACAGGGGGCGGACGACATGCAACTAATGAAAAACTGTTTTTT. Protein sequence: CASGALTGGGRHATNEKLFF.

This clone was observed a single time. The rearrangement links TRBV5-6 to TRBJ2-7; unclear D gene. The length of the CDR3 is 12 residues. With 2 bases removed from V and 4 bases from J, the gap between germline ends came to 7 bases. Germline V gene sequence: CDR1 SGHDT, CDR2 YYEEEE. The CDR3 DNA is TGTGCCAGCAGCTTCGTCACATACGAGCAGTACTTC. It yields the protein CASSFVTYEQYF.

The chain joins TRBV11-2 to TRBJ2-2; no reliable D call. The CDR3 loop spans 14 amino acids. V gave up 2 bases and J gave up 2 bases, with 6 bases separating them. Germline V gives CDR1 SGHAT, CDR2 FQNNGV. The CDR3 protein is CASSLIPNTGELFF. The CDR3 coding sequence is TGTGCCAGCAGCTTAATTCCAAACACCGGGGAGCTGTTTTTT.

The chain couples TRBV28 to TRBJ1-1, with no clear D. Germline V gene data show CDR1 as MDHEN and CDR2 as SYDVKM. The CDR3 is made up of 14 amino acids. Trimming removed 3 bases at V and 1 base at J, with 9 bases between. Here the CDR3 DNA reads TGTGCCAGCAGTTTGGTTACAGCGAACACTGAAGCTTTCTTT. Protein sequence: CASSLVTANTEAFF.

The chain employs TRBV4-1 and TRBJ1-4, with D tentatively TRBD1 (5 bases). Germline V gene data show CDR1 as MGHRA and CDR2 as YSYEKL. V was pared by 2 bases and J by 8 bases, with 9 bases between. The CDR3 contains 13 residues. CDR3 in amino acids: CASSQLTGEKLFF. CDR3 DNA: TGCGCCAGCAGCCAACTCACAGGCGAAAAACTGTTTTTT.

This chain connects TRBV7-3 to TRBJ1-1; a possible D gene is TRBD1 (6 bases). The ends were cut back, 5 bases at V and 5 bases at J, with 18 bases in the middle. The germline V gene encodes CDR1 SGHTA and CDR2 FQGTGA. CDR3 length equals 15 residues. The CDR3 sequence is CASSPWRGGLTEAFF. CDR3 nucleotide sequence: TGTGCCAGCAGCCCCTGGAGGGGGGGGCTTACTGAAGCTTTCTTT.

The rearrangement links TRBV19 to TRBJ1-1; TRBD1 matches 7 bases. CDR1 is LNHDA, CDR2 SQIVND, per germline (reference sequence). This CDR3 has 13 amino acids. Trimming took 6 bases from V and 7 from J; bases not matched to a gene: 8. In nucleotides, the CDR3 is TGTGCCAGTAGCCGCAGGGACAGTGATGAAGCTTTCTTT. It specifies CASSRRDSDEAFF.

The chain carries TRBV5-5 and TRBJ2-2; a possible D gene is TRBD1 (6 bases). Germline V gene lookup returns CDR1 SGHKS and CDR2 YYEKEE (reference sequence). V gave up 3 bases and J gave up 2 bases, with 11 bases separating them. This CDR3 is 15 amino acids long. DNA for the CDR3: TGTGCCAGCAGCTGGACAGTTCTTAACACCGGGGAGCTGTTTTTT. This sequence encodes CASSWTVLNTGELFF.